Detailed here is one T cell receptor beta chain. Its antigen is still unknown. This sample was taken from a study of cytomegalovirus exposure and HLA in healthy donors. Study-wide results and limits: It was found in a later analysis that first-cohort TCR clusters tended to co-occur in the 130 or so validation repertoires. Cytomegalovirus association was listed for about 170 TCR beta chains. Reported results showed that the classifier diagnosed cytomegalovirus status with high specificity and sensitivity. In vitro confirmation showed a few CMV-associated chains to be CMV antigen specific.

Germline V gives CDR1 MNHNS, CDR2 SASEGT. The CDR3 consists of 15 residues. The V end lost 8 bases, the J end lost 1 base, and 18 bases lay between the germline ends. The protocol was immunoSEQ multiplex PCR, while the TCRdb copy is restricted to in-frame clones and leaves out a portion. The sample lists some 190,000 clones; about 82% were seen once. The sequenced sample was PBMCs. The clonotype was recovered from a woman between 18 and 29 years old in good health and CMV-seronegative. V gene TRBV6-1 combines with J gene TRBJ2-7; possible D gene TRBD2, 6 bases. The CDR3 sequence is CASQNSGGISYEQYF. In DNA form, the CDR3 reads TGTGCCAGCCAGAATAGCGGAGGGATTTCCTACGAGCAGTACTTC.